This entry lists 30 T cell receptor beta chains sequenced from one sample in a study of control samples from healthy donors and cancer patients. Using immunoSEQ multiplex PCR, the repertoire was profiled, and TCRdb retains in-frame clones only, with some absent. The sample shows about 120,000 clones, roughly 93% of them seen only once. Sequencing was performed on blood. Receptors originate from a man aged 25 to 45 in good health.

This clone has a single count. The V call is TRBV6-6, the J call TRBJ1-3, with TRBD1 matching 10 bases. Germline V CDR1 and CDR2: MNHNY, SVGAGI (reference sequence). The junction had 3 bases not matched to a gene; V was cut back by 0 bases and J by 4 bases. The CDR3 totals 16 residues. The CDR3 DNA follows: TGTGCCAGCAGTTACTCTGACAGGGGGCACGGAAACACCATATATTTT. Protein product: CASSYSDRGHGNTIYF.

The chain links TRBV11-2 to TRBJ1-2; perhaps TRBD1 as D (5 bases). The CDR3 sequence is 13 residues long. V lost 3 bases and J 3 bases, leaving 8 bases between the germline ends. Germline CDR1 is SGHAT and CDR2 is FQNNGV. The CDR3 DNA follows: TGTGCCAGCAGCTTTCTAGGGGACTATGGCTACACCTTC. Encoded protein: CASSFLGDYGYTF.

This clone was picked up one time. The chain combines TRBV28 with TRBJ2-7; 11 bases align to TRBD1. Trimming at V came to 2 bases and at J to 4 bases, leaving 10 bases not matched to a gene. The CDR3 length is 17 residues. Germline V gene sequence: CDR1 MDHEN, CDR2 SYDVKM. For the CDR3, the DNA is TGTGCCAGCAGTTTACTGCCTCCGGGACAGGGGGTGTACGAGCAGTACTTC. Residues: CASSLLPPGQGVYEQYF.

The J gene is TRBJ2-1, the V gene TRBV9; TRBD1 might be the D (5 bases). CDR1 is SGDLS and CDR2 is YYNGEE in the germline V gene. This CDR3 has 14 residues. Trimming pared 0 bases from V and 4 bases from J, leaving 8 bases between. The CDR3: CASSVARGYNEQFF. The CDR3, as DNA: TGTGCCAGCAGCGTAGCTAGGGGTTACAATGAGCAGTTCTTC.

The V call is TRBV7-9, the J call TRBJ1-1; D is possibly TRBD1 (5 bases). Germline values: CDR1 SEHNR, CDR2 FQNEAQ (reference sequence). This CDR3 region has 15 residues. Between the trimmed V and J ends, which lost 2 bases and 6 bases, there was a span of 16 bases. The CDR3 sequence: CASSLTPDTLPEAFF. The CDR3 nucleotides are TGTGCCAGCAGCTTAACCCCGGACACCCTGCCTGAAGCTTTCTTT.

The chain links TRBV7-3 to TRBJ1-1; TRBD1 aligns across 8 bases. This CDR3 region has 13 residues. Germline CDR1 and CDR2: SGHTA and FQGTGA. J lost 6 bases, V lost 3 bases, and 3 bases had no gene match. CDR3 bases: TGTGCCAGCAGCTTGGACAGGGAGGCTGAAGCTTTCTTT. This codes for CASSLDREAEAFF.

V is TRBV7-8 and J is TRBJ2-3; 11 bases fit TRBD2. V lost 5 bases to trimming and J lost 0 bases; unmatched junction nucleotides: 10. The CDR3 length is 18 residues. CDR1 SGHVS and CDR2 FQNEAQ come from the germline V gene. The CDR3 is CASSPGVAGGLSTDTQYF. The CDR3 coding sequence is TGTGCCAGCAGCCCCGGAGTAGCGGGGGGGCTTAGCACAGATACGCAGTATTTT.

The chain uses TRBV30 and TRBJ1-5, with 9 bases identical to TRBD1. The CDR3 has 17 residues. Germline lookup yields CDR1 GTSNPN and CDR2 SVGIG (reference sequence). Losses at the gene ends were 2 bases for V and 7 bases for J; bases not matched to a gene: 15. The CDR3 spells CAWSLRLWGQGGQPQHF. The CDR3 nucleotides read TGTGCCTGGAGTCTCCGTCTTTGGGGACAGGGAGGACAGCCCCAGCATTTT.

The chain carries TRBV9 and TRBJ2-7; D tentatively fits TRBD1 or TRBD2 (6 bases each). Trimming shortened V by 3 bases and J by 5 bases, and 9 bases separated the two germline ends. Germline V CDR1 and CDR2: SGDLS, YYNGEE. The CDR3 extends over 12 amino acids. CDR3 protein: CASSGGTNEQYF. In DNA, the CDR3 is TGTGCCAGCAGCGGCGGGACAAACGAGCAGTACTTC.

V usage is TRBV20-1 and J usage is TRBJ2-7, with D perhaps matching TRBD1 (5 bases). The CDR3 has 9 amino acids. CDR1 and CDR2 (germline): DFQATT, SNEGSKA (reference sequence). CDR3 protein: CSAGYEQYF. The CDR3 region has the DNA TGCAGCGCAGGGTACGAGCAGTACTTC.

The chain uses TRBV6-5 and TRBJ2-5; D is perhaps TRBD2 (5 bases). The CDR3 extends over 16 amino acids. V shed 0 bases and J shed 4 bases, with 15 bases lying between them. The germline V gene has CDR1 MNHEY and CDR2 SVGAGI. CDR3 in amino acids: CASSYSRAATGETQYF. The CDR3 region has the DNA TGTGCCAGCAGTTACTCGAGGGCTGCGACCGGAGAGACCCAGTACTTC.

This CDR3 reads CASSIEKFGMNTEAFF. DNA for the CDR3: TGTGCCAGTAGTATAGAAAAGTTCGGGATGAACACTGAAGCTTTCTTT. V and J are TRBV19 and TRBJ1-1; no reliable D call. Germline values: CDR1 LNHDA, CDR2 SQIVND (reference sequence). CDR3 size: 16 residues. Trimming took 0 bases from V and 0 from J, leaving 11 bases between them.

The chain has TRBV19 and TRBJ2-3; D call uncertain. V shed 8 bases and J shed 7 bases, with 22 bases lying between them. The CDR3 is 15 amino acids. Germline V CDR1 and CDR2: LNHDA, SQIVND (reference sequence). CDR3 residues: CASLKSVEWGYTQYF. CDR3 DNA sequence: TGTGCCAGTCTAAAGTCGGTGGAGTGGGGATATACGCAGTATTTT. The full variable domain, completed using reference TRBV19 and TRBJ2-3, is DGGITQSPKYLFRKEGQNVTLSCEQNLNHDAMYWYRQDPGQGLRLIYYSQIVNDFQKGDIAEGYSVSREKKESFPLTVTSAQKNPTAFYLCASLKSVEWGYTQYFGPGTRLTVL.

The CDR3 DNA follows: TGCGCCAGCAGCCAAGAAAGCTACAGGGCGGGCAATCAGCCCCAGCATTTT. This sequence encodes CASSQESYRAGNQPQHF. The chain carries TRBV4-1 and TRBJ1-5; D possibly corresponds to TRBD1 (6 bases). The CDR3 contains 17 residues. Looked up from germline, CDR1 is MGHRA and CDR2 is YSYEKL. Deletions cut 0 bases from V and 2 bases from J, with 14 bases between.

The J gene is TRBJ1-2, the V gene TRBV30; 7 bases map to TRBD1. Germline V CDR1 and CDR2: GTSNPN, SVGIG (reference sequence). This CDR3 contains 14 residues. V trimming: 2 bases; J trimming: 0 bases; junction bases outside the gene matches: 3. The CDR3 DNA reads as TGTGCCTGGAGTAGGGACAGCGCTAACTATGGCTACACCTTC. Protein product: CAWSRDSANYGYTF.

Only one count was recorded for this clone. The chain combines TRBV5-8 with TRBJ2-1; D may be TRBD2 (7 bases). Trimming pared 4 bases from V and 4 bases from J, leaving 15 bases between. The germline V gene encodes CDR1 SGHTS and CDR2 YDEGEE. CDR3 size: 15 residues. As DNA, the CDR3 is TGTGCCAGCAGCCTAAGGGGGGGGGTTTACAATGAGCAGTTCTTC. Protein sequence: CASSLRGGVYNEQFF.

The CDR3 region has the DNA TGTGCCATCAGTGGGGGACTCCGGAGCACTGAAGCTTTCTTT. The encoded protein is CAISGGLRSTEAFF. V and J are TRBV10-3 and TRBJ1-1; D possibly corresponds to TRBD1 (5 bases). This CDR3 is 14 amino acids long. Between the trimmed V and J ends, which lost 4 bases and 4 bases, there was a span of 13 bases. From germline, CDR1 is ENHRY and CDR2 SYGVKD.

The V call is TRBV7-8, the J call TRBJ1-2; 9 bases align to TRBD1. The trim removed 5 bases at V and 8 bases at J, leaving 6 bases unmatched. Per germline, CDR1 SGHVS and CDR2 FQNEAQ. The CDR3 runs 13 residues. The CDR3, as DNA: TGTGCCAGCAGCCGGACAGGGGCTGACGGCTACACCTTC. Translation gives CASSRTGADGYTF.

V gene TRBV10-1 combines with J gene TRBJ1-5, with 7 bases matching TRBD1. The CDR3 totals 19 residues. Germline CDR1 is WNHNN and CDR2 is SYGVQD (reference sequence). J lost 3 bases, V lost 2 bases, and 16 bases had no gene match. This CDR3 reads CASSEEASGGTEPNQPQHF. CDR3 DNA sequence: TGCGCCAGCAGTGAGGAGGCCAGTGGAGGGACAGAACCCAATCAGCCCCAGCATTTT.

The chain has TRBV9 and TRBJ1-2; D is perhaps TRBD1 (5 bases). CDR1 is SGDLS and CDR2 is YYNGEE in the germline V gene. V shed 2 bases and J shed 1 base, with 12 bases lying between them. CDR3 length: 15 amino acids. As DNA, the CDR3 is TGTGCCAGCAGCGTCAGAGGGACGGATAACTATGGCTACACCTTC. It is translated as CASSVRGTDNYGYTF.

As concerns this clone: One junction end does not reproduce the germline sequence, and a read error may be involved. The gene calls are TRBV7-2 and TRBJ1-1, with D unresolved. Germline values: CDR1 SGHTA, CDR2 FQGNSA. The CDR3 consists of 14 residues. The CDR3 DNA reads TGTGCCAGCAACTTACAGAGGATGAACACTGAAGCTTTCTTT. It is translated as CASNLQRMNTEAFF. The full variable domain, in which reference TRBV7-2 and TRBJ1-1 provide the parts outside the CDR3, is GAGVSQSPSNKVTEKGKDVELRCDPISGHTALYWYRQSLGQGLEFLIYFQGNSAPDKSGLPSDRFSAERTGGSVSTLTIQRTQQEDSAVYLCASNLQRMNTEAFFGQGTRLTVV.

The V and J genes are TRBV9 and TRBJ2-5; TRBD1 matches 9 bases. CDR1 and CDR2 (germline): SGDLS, YYNGEE. Germline trimming cut 1 base from V and 2 bases from J; bases unmatched to any gene: 6. This CDR3 has 16 amino acids. The CDR3 sequence: CASSVLTGGPQETQYF. CDR3 DNA sequence: TGTGCCAGCAGCGTACTCACAGGGGGCCCACAAGAGACCCAGTACTTC.

This chain joins TRBV2 and TRBJ1-1, with D unclear. V was pared by 4 bases and J by 1 base, with 10 bases between. This CDR3 comprises 14 residues. Germline V lookup: CDR1 SNHLY, CDR2 FYNNEI. The CDR3: CASSAGIGNTEAFF. Here the CDR3 DNA reads TGTGCCAGCAGTGCCGGGATTGGGAACACTGAAGCTTTCTTT.

The V gene is TRBV5-4, the J gene TRBJ2-2; no definite D call. Germline loops: CDR1 SGHNT, CDR2 YYREEE (reference sequence). V lost 2 bases, J lost 3 bases, and 14 bases lay in between. The CDR3 is made up of 16 amino acids. This CDR3 is CASSLAGFIDTGELFF. CDR3 bases: TGTGCCAGCAGCTTAGCTGGGTTCATAGACACCGGGGAGCTGTTTTTT.

This chain connects TRBV24-1 to TRBJ2-5; 10 bases are a match to TRBD1. The CDR3 loop spans 15 amino acids. Per germline, CDR1 KGHDR and CDR2 SFDVKD. Trimming took 4 bases from V and 2 from J; bases not matched to a gene: 3. The CDR3 bases are TGTGCCACCAGTGAGACAGGGGGCCTTCAAGAGACCCAGTACTTC. Encoded protein: CATSETGGLQETQYF.

This chain joins TRBV6-2 or TRBV6-3 and TRBJ1-1, with 7 bases aligning to TRBD1. This CDR3 is built from 16 residues. The V segment lost 6 bases and the J segment 3 bases; nucleotides outside the gene matches: 13. Per the germline V gene, CDR1 is MNHEY and CDR2 is SVGEGT. The CDR3: CASSPDRASWDTEAFF. The CDR3 DNA sequence: TGTGCCAGCAGCCCTGACAGGGCCTCTTGGGACACTGAAGCTTTCTTT.

The V and J genes are TRBV2 and TRBJ1-4, with unresolved D. Trimming left V 7 bases short and J 2 bases short, with 2 bases between. CDR1 and CDR2 from the germline V gene are SNHLY and FYNNEI. The CDR3 sequence is 11 residues long. The DNA of the CDR3 is TGTGCCAGCAAGACTAATGAAAAACTGTTTTTT. This translates into CASKTNEKLFF.

This chain links TRBV27 with TRBJ2-7; D is tentatively TRBD1 or TRBD2 (6 bases each). V lost 9 bases and J lost 2, with 8 bases in between. CDR3 length equals 11 residues. Germline V gene sequence: CDR1 MNHEY, CDR2 SMNVEV (reference sequence). DNA for the CDR3: TGTGCCAGAGGGGGGACCTACGAGCAGTACTTC. This gives the protein CARGGTYEQYF.

This clone is a singleton in its sample. The genes are TRBV2 and TRBJ2-7, with 9 bases matching TRBD1. The CDR3 totals 15 residues. Looked up from germline, CDR1 is SNHLY and CDR2 is FYNNEI. With V trimmed by 4 bases and J by 5 bases, 9 bases remained unmatched. DNA for the CDR3: TGTGCCAGCAGTGGGGCGACAGGGGGGAAAAACGAGCAGTACTTC. Translating gives CASSGATGGKNEQYF.

This chain connects TRBV5-4 to TRBJ2-2, with D perhaps TRBD2 (6 bases). Trimming stripped 2 bases from V and 0 bases from J, with 11 bases between. The CDR3 has 16 amino acids. Germline CDR1 SGHNT, CDR2 YYREEE (reference sequence). This CDR3 is CASSFRVAANTGELFF. The CDR3 nucleotides are TGTGCCAGCAGCTTTCGGGTAGCGGCGAACACCGGGGAGCTGTTTTTT.